This TCR beta chain comes out of a study of tumor-infiltrating lymphocytes in primary liver carcinoma. The study's findings and limits: Tumor-adjacent and tumor-blood pairs overlapped less than tumor region pairs did.

V dropped 6 bases and J dropped 6 bases, with 8 bases sitting between them. This CDR3 region has 11 residues. The germline V gene encodes CDR1 MDHEN and CDR2 SYDVKM. This clonotype was seen repeatedly, ten times or more. Antigen unknown. RNA and DNA were co-extracted from approximately 20-30 mg of unsorted bulk tissue. Surgeons resected the patients' primary liver carcinomas. TCR beta cDNA came from approximately 490 ng total RNA, primed with a constant-region primer. A slightly modified ARM-PCR protocol with three nested multiplex PCR rounds produced these TCR beta libraries. Both of the initial two PCR rounds ran for 10 cycles and employed TRBV1-TRBV30 forward primers alongside a C-beta reverse primer. Each CDR3 protein is one row after TCRdb ran MiXCR on the multiplex PCR reads. The sample records tens of thousands of distinct CDR3 sequences, about 80% being singletons.

Sample: liver tumor tissue from sampling region 3. The subset was: tumor region T3, left-lateral pole. The rearrangement links TRBV28 to TRBJ1-1; no definite D call. This receptor was obtained from a man in his forties with primary liver carcinoma and hepatitis B virus infection. The CDR3 is CASSPGAEAFF. CDR3 DNA: TGTGCCAGCAGCCCCGGGGCTGAAGCTTTCTTT.